The 5 T cell receptor beta chains below were found in one sample sequenced in a study of cytomegalovirus exposure and HLA in healthy donors. A multiplex PCR was run with 60 Vbeta primers and 13 Jbeta primers. Data came from immunoSEQ multiplex PCR; TCRdb stores just in-frame clones and leaves some out. Found here are 120,000 or so clones, less than 85% of them singletons; the top ten hold approximately 16%. Sequenced: PBMCs. The receptors derive from a man between 45 and 60 years old in good health and CMV-seropositive.

This sequence joins TRBV11-2 and TRBJ2-7; tentative D call: TRBD2 (6 bases). This CDR3 has 13 residues. In germline, CDR1 is SGHAT, CDR2 FQNNGV. V gave up 1 base and J gave up 5 bases, with 9 bases separating them. CDR3 sequence reads: CASSLGTGDEQYF. Written as DNA, the CDR3 is TGTGCCAGCAGCTTAGGTACGGGGGACGAGCAGTACTTC.

V and J are TRBV15 and TRBJ2-7; D possibly corresponds to TRBD2 (5 bases). Germline loops: CDR1 LNHNV, CDR2 YYDKDF (reference sequence). Trimming removed 0 bases at V and 0 bases at J, with 15 bases between. The CDR3 is made up of 17 amino acids. As DNA, the CDR3 is TGTGCCACCAGCAGAGAGGACTCTTACGAAAGCTCCTACGAGCAGTACTTC. Protein sequence: CATSREDSYESSYEQYF.

This clone was seen once. The genes are TRBV28 and TRBJ2-7, with unresolved D. CDR3 length: 11 amino acids. Germline V gives CDR1 MDHEN, CDR2 SYDVKM. V lost 6 bases to trimming and J lost 4 bases, with 7 bases between them. Here the CDR3 DNA reads TGTGCCAGCAGGCTAAGATACGAGCAGTACTTC. The encoded protein is CASRLRYEQYF.

The chain has TRBV7-2 and TRBJ1-3; D is perhaps TRBD1 (5 bases). Trimming pared 6 bases from V and 0 bases from J, leaving 12 bases between. The CDR3 covers 15 residues. CDR1 is SGHTA, CDR2 FQGNSA, per germline. For the CDR3, the DNA is TGTGCCAGCAGTTTTCAGGGTGGCTCTGGAAACACCATATATTTT. It encodes CASSFQGGSGNTIYF.

V gene TRBV7-2 combines with J gene TRBJ2-7; D may be TRBD1 (5 bases). CDR1 is SGHTA, CDR2 FQGNSA, per germline. The CDR3 consists of 15 residues. V was cut by 1 base and J by 2 bases, with 12 bases left in between. The DNA of the CDR3 is TGTGCCAGCAGCTTAGAAGGGAAGGGGACCTACGAGCAGTACTTC. This encodes CASSLEGKGTYEQYF.